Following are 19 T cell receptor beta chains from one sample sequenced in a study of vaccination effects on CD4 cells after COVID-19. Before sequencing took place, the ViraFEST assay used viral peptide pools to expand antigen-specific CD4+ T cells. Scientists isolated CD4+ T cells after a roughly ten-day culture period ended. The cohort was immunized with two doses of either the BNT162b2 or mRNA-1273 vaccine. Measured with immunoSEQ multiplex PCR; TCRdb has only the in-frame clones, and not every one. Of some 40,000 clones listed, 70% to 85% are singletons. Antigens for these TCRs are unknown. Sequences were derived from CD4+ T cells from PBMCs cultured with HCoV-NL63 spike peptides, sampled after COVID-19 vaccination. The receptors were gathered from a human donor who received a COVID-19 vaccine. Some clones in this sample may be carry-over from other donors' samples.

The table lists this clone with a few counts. CDR3 sequence: CAIRGDTTYNEQFF. CDR3 sequence (DNA): TGTGCCATCAGGGGGGACACCACCTACAATGAGCAGTTCTTC. The chain employs TRBV10-3 and TRBJ2-1; D is possibly TRBD1 (6 bases). CDR1 is ENHRY and CDR2 is SYGVKD in the germline V gene. The CDR3 sequence is 14 residues long. Trimming cost V 6 bases and J 2 bases, with 11 bases left between them.

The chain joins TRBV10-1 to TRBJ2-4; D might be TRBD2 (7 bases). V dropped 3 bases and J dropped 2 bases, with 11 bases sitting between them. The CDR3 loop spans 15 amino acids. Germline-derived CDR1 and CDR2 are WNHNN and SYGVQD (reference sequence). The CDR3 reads CASSEGGASKNIQYF. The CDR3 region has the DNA TGCGCCAGCAGTGAAGGGGGGGCGTCCAAAAACATTCAGTACTTC.

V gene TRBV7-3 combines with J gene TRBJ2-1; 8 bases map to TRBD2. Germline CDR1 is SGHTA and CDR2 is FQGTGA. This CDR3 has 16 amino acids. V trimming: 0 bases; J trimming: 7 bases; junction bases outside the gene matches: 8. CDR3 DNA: TGTGCCAGCAGCTTAACGGGTTCGGGGGGGGCGAATGAGCAGTTCTTC. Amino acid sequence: CASSLTGSGGANEQFF.

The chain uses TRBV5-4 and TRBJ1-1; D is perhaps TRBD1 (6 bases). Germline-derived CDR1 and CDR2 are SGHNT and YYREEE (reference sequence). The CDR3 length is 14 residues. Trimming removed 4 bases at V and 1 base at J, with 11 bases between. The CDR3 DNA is TGTGCCAGCAGCGGCACAGGGCAGAACACTGAAGCTTTCTTT. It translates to CASSGTGQNTEAFF.

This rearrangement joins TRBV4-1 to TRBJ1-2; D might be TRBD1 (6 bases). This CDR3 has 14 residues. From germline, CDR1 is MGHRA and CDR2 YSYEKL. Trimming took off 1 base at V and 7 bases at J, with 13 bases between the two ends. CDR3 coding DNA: TGCGCCAGCAGCCAAGTACCGGGGGCTGGTGGCTACACCTTC. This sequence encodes CASSQVPGAGGYTF.

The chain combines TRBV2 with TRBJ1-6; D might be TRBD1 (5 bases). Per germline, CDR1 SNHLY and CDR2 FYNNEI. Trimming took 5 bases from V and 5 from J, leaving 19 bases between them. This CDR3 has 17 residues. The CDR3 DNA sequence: TGTGCCAGCAGTTCGACAATCCGGACACCCAATAATTCACCCCTCCACTTT. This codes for CASSSTIRTPNNSPLHF.

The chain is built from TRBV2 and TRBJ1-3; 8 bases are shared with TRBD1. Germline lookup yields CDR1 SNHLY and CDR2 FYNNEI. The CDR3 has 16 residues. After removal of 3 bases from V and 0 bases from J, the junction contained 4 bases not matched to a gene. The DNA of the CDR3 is TGTGCCAGCAGTGAGGACAGGGACCTCTCTGGAAACACCATATATTTT. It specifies CASSEDRDLSGNTIYF.

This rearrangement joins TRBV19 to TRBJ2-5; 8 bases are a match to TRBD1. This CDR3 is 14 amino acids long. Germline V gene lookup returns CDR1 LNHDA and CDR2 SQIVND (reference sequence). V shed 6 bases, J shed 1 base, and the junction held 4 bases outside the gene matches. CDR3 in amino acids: CASSGTGSQETQYF. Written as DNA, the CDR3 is TGTGCCAGTAGCGGGACAGGTTCCCAAGAGACCCAGTACTTC.

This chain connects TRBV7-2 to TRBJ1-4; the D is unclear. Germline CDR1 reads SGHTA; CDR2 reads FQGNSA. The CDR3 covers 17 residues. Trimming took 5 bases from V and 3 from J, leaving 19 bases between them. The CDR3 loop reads CASSLVLLGRANEKLFF. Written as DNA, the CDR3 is TGTGCCAGCAGCCTTGTCCTGCTAGGGAGGGCTAATGAAAAACTGTTTTTT.

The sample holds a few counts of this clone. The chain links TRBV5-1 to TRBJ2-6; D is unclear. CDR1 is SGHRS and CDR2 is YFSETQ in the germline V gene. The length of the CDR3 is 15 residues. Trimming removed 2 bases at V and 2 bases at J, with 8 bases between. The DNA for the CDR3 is TGCGCCAGCAGCTTTGAAGGGCCTGGGGCCAACGTCCTGACTTTC. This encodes CASSFEGPGANVLTF. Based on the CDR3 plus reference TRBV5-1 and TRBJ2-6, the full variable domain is KAGVTQTPRYLIKTRGQQVTLSCSPISGHRSVSWYQQTPGQGLQFLFEYFSETQRNKGNFPGRFSGRQFSNSRSEMNVSTLELGDSALYLCASSFEGPGANVLTFGAGSRLTVL.

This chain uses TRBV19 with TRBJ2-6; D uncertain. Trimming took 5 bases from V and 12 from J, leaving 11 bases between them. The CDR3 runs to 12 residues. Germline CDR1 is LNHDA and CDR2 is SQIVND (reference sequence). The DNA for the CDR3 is TGTGCCAGTAGTGCACAGTGGACCGTCCTGACTTTC. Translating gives CASSAQWTVLTF. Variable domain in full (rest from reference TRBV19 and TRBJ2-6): DGGITQSPKYLFRKEGQNVTLSCEQNLNHDAMYWYRQDPGQGLRLIYYSQIVNDFQKGDIAEGYSVSREKKESFPLTVTSAQKNPTAFYLCASSAQWTVLTFGAGSRLTVL.

Written as DNA, the CDR3 is TGTGCCAGCAGCCAGAGGGTTGACTATGGCTACACCTTC. Protein product: CASSQRVDYGYTF. The V call is TRBV9, the J call TRBJ1-2, with D uncertain. Germline CDR1 and CDR2: SGDLS and YYNGEE. The germline V and J ends were trimmed by 4 bases and 3 bases, with 10 bases remaining between them. The CDR3 loop spans 13 amino acids.

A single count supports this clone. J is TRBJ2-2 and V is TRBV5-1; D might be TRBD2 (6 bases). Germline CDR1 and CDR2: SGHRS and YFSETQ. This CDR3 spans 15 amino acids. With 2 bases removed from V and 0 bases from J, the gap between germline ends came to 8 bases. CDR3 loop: CASSFGGSNTGELFF. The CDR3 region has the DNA TGCGCCAGCAGCTTTGGGGGGTCGAACACCGGGGAGCTGTTTTTT.

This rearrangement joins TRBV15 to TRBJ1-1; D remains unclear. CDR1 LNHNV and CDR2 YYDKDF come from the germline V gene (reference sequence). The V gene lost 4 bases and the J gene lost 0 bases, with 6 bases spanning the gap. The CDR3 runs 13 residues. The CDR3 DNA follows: TGTGCCACCAGCATCGGACTGAACACTGAAGCTTTCTTT. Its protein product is CATSIGLNTEAFF.

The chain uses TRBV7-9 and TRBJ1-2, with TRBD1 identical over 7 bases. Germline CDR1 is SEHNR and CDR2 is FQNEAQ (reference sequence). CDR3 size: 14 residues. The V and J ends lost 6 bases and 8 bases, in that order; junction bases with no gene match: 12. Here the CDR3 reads CASRTQYRGGGYTF. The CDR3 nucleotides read TGTGCCAGCAGGACCCAATACAGGGGAGGCGGCTACACCTTC.

The CDR3 sequence is CASSVSRDYNEQFF. CDR3 nucleotide sequence: TGTGCCAGCAGTGTATCCAGGGACTACAATGAGCAGTTCTTC. The chain uses TRBV2 and TRBJ2-1; tentatively, D is TRBD1 (5 bases). CDR1 is SNHLY, CDR2 FYNNEI, per germline. The V gene lost 4 bases and the J gene lost 3 bases, with 10 bases spanning the gap. The CDR3 length is 14 residues.

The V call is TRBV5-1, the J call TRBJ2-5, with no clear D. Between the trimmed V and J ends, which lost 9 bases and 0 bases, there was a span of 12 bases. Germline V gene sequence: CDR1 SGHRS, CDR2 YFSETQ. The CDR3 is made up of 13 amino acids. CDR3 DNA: TGCGCCACCTCGGTATGGGACCAAGAGACCCAGTACTTC. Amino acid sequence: CATSVWDQETQYF.

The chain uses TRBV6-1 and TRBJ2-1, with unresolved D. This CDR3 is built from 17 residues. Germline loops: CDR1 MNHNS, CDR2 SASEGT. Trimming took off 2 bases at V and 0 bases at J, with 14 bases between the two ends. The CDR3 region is CASSESIGFRSYNEQFF. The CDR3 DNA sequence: TGTGCCAGCAGTGAATCTATAGGGTTTCGCTCCTACAATGAGCAGTTCTTC.

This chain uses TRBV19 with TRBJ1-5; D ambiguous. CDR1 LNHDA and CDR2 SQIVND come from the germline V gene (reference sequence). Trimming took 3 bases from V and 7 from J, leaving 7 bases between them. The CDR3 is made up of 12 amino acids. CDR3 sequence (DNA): TGTGCCAGTAGTATGCGAACCCAGCCCCAGCATTTT. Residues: CASSMRTQPQHF.